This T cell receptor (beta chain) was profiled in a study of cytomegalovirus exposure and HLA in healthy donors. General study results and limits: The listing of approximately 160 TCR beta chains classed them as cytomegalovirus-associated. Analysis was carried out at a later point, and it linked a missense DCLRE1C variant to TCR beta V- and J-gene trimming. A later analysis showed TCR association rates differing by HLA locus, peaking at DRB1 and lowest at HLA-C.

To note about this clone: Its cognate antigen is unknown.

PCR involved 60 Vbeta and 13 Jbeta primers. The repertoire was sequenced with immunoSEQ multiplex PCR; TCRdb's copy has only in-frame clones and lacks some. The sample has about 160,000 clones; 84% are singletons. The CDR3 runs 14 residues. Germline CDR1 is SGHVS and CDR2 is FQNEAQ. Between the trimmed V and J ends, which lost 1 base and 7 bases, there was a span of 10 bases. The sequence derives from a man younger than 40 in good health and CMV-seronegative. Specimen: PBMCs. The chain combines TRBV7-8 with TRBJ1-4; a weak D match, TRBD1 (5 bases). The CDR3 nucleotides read TGTGCCAGCAGCTTAGATAGCGGGGGTGAAAAACTGTTTTTT. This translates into CASSLDSGGEKLFF.